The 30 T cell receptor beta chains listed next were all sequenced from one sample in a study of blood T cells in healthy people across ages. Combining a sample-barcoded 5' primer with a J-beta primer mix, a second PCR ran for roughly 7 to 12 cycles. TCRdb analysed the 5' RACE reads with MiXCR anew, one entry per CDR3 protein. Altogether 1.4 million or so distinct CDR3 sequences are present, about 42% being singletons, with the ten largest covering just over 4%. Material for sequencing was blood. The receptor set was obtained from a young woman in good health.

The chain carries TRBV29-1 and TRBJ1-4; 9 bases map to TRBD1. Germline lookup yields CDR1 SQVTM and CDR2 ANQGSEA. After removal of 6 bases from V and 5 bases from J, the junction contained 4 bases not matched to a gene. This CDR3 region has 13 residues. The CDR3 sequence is CSVAGTGNEKLFF. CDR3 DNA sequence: TGCAGCGTCGCCGGGACAGGGAATGAAAAACTGTTTTTT.

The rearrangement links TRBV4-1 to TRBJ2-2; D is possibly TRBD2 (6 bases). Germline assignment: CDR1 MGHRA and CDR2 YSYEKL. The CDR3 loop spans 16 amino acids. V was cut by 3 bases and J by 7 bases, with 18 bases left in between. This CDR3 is CASSQRDSVYGGELFF. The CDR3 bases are TGCGCCAGCAGCCAGAGGGACTCGGTTTATGGCGGGGAGCTGTTTTTT.

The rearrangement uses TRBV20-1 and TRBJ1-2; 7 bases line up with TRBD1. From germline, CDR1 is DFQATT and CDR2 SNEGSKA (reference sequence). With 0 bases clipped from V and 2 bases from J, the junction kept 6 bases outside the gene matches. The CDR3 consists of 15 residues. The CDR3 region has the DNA TGCAGTGCTAGAGACTCCTCACAGGGGAACTATGGCTACACCTTC. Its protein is CSARDSSQGNYGYTF.

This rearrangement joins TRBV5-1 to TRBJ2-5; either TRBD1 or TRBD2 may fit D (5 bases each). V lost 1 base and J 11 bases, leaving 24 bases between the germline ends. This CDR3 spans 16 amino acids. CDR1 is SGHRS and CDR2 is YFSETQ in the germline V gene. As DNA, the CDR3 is TGCGCCAGCAGCTTGAGACCCGGGACGTCTTACAATGAGCAGTACTTC. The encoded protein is CASSLRPGTSYNEQYF.

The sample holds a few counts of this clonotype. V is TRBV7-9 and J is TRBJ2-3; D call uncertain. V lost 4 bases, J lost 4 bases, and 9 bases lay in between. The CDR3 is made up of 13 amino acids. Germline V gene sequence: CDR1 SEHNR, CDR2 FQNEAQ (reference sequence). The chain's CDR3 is CASSSWEADTQYF. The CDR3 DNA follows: TGTGCCAGCAGCTCATGGGAAGCAGATACGCAGTATTTT.

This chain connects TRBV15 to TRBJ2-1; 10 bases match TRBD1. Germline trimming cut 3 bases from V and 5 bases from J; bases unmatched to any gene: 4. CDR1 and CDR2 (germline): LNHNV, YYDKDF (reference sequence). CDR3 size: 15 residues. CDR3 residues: CATSSDRGPNNEQFF. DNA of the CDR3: TGTGCCACCAGCAGCGACAGGGGGCCAAACAATGAGCAGTTCTTC. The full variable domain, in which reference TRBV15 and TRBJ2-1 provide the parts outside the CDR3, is DAMVIQNPRYQVTQFGKPVTLSCSQTLNHNVMYWYQQKSSQAPKLLFHYYDKDFNNEADTPDNFQSRRPNTSFCFLDIRSPGLGDTAMYLCATSSDRGPNNEQFFGPGTRLTVL.

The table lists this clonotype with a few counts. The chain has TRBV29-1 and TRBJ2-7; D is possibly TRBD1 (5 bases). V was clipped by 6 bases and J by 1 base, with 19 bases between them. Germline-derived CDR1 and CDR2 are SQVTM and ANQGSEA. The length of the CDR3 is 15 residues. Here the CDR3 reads CSVEVMRQFSYEQYF. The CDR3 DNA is TGCAGCGTCGAGGTGATGAGACAGTTTTCCTACGAGCAGTACTTC.

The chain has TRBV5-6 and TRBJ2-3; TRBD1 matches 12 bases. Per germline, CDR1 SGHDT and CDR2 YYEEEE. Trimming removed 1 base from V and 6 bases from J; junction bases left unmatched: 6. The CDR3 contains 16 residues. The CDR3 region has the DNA TGTGCCAGCAGCTTGCCGGGGACAGGGGGCATCGATACGCAGTATTTT. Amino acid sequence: CASSLPGTGGIDTQYF. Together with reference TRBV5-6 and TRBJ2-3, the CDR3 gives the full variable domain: DAGVTQSPTHLIKTRGQQVTLRCSPKSGHDTVSWYQQALGQGPQFIFQYYEEEERQRGNFPDRFSGHQFPNYSSELNVNALLLGDSALYLCASSLPGTGGIDTQYFGPGTRLTVL.

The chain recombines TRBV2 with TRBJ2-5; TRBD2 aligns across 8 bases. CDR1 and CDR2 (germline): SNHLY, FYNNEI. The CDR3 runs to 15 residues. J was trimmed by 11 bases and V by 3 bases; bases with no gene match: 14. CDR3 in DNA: TGTGCCAGCAGTGATGGGCAGCGGGGGAACAATGAGCAGTACTTC. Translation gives CASSDGQRGNNEQYF.

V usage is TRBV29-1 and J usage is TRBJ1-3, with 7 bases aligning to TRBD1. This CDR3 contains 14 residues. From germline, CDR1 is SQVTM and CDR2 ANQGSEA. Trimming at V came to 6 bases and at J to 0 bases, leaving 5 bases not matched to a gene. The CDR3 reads CSVEGQNSGNTIYF. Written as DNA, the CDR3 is TGCAGCGTAGAGGGACAGAACTCTGGAAACACCATATATTTT.

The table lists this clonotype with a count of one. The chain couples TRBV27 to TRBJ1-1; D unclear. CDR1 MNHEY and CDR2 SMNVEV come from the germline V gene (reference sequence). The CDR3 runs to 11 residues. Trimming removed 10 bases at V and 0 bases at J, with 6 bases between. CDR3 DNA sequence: TGTGCCACACACCTGAACACTGAAGCTTTCTTT. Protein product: CATHLNTEAFF.

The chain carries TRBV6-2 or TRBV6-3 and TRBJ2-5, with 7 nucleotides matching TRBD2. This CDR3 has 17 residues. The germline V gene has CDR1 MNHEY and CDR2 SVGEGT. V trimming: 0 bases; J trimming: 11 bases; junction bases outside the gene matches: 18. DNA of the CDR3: TGTGCCAGCAGTTACTCGGGCCTAAGCGGGGTTTACAATGAGCAGTACTTC. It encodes CASSYSGLSGVYNEQYF.

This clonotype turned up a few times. The CDR3 sequence is CASRRTGNQETQYF. CDR3 nucleotide sequence: TGTGCCAGCAGACGCACAGGGAACCAAGAGACCCAGTACTTC. The chain uses TRBV6-5 and TRBJ2-5; perhaps TRBD1 as D (6 bases). Germline loops: CDR1 MNHEY, CDR2 SVGAGI. V dropped 6 bases and J dropped 0 bases, with 11 bases sitting between them. The CDR3 is 14 residues long.

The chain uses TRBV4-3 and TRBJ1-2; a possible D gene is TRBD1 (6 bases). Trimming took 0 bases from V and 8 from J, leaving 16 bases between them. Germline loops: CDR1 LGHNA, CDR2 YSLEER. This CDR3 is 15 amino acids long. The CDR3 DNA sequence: TGCGCCAGCAGCCAAGAGGCGGGACATTACGGGGGCTACACCTTC. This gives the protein CASSQEAGHYGGYTF.

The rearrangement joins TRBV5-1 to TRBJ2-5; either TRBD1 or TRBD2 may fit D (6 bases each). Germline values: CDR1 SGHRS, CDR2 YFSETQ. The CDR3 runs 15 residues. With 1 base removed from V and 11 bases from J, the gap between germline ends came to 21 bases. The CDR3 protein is CASSLNGGPYNEQYF. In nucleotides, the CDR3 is TGCGCCAGCAGCTTGAATGGGGGGCCCTACAATGAGCAGTACTTC.

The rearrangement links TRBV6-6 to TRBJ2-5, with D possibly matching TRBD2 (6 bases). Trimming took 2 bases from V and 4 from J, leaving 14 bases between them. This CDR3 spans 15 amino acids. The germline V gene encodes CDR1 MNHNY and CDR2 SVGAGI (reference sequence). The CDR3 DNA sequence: TGTGCCAGCAGTTACCAGGGCGGGGACGGAGAGACCCAGTACTTC. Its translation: CASSYQGGDGETQYF.

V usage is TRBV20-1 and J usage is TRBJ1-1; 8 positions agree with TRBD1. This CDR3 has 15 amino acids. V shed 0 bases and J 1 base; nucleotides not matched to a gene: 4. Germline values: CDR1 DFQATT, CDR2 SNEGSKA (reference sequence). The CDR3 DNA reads TGCAGTGCTAGAGACTTGGGACAGGCGAACACTGAAGCTTTCTTT. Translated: CSARDLGQANTEAFF.

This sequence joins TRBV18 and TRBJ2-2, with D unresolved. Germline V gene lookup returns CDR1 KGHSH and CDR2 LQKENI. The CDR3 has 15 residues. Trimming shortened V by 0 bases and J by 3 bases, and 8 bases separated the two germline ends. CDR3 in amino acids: CASSPPVSYTGELFF. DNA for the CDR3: TGTGCCAGCTCACCACCAGTGTCTTACACCGGGGAGCTGTTTTTT.

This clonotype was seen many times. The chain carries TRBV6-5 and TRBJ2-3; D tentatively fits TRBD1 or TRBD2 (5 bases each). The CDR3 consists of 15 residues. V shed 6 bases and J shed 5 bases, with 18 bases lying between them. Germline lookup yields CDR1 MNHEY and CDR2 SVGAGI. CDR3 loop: CASSPRDARRDTQYF. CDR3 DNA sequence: TGTGCCAGCAGCCCCCGGGACGCCCGAAGAGATACGCAGTATTTT.

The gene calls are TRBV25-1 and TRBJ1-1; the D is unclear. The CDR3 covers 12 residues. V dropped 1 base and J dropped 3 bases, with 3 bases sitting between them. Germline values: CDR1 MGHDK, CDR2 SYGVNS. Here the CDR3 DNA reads TGTGCCAGCAGTGAATTCGACACTGAAGCTTTCTTT. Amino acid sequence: CASSEFDTEAFF.

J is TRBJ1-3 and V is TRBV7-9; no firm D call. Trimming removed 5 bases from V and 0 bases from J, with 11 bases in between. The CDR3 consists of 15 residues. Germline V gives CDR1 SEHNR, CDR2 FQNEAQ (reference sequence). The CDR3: CASSRSGFSGNTIYF. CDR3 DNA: TGTGCCAGCAGCCGTTCGGGGTTCTCTGGAAACACCATATATTTT.

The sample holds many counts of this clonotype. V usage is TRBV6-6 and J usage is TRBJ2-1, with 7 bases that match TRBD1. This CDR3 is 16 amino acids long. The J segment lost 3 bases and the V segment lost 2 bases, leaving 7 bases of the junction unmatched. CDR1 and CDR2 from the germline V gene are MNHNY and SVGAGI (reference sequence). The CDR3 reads CASSYTGQPLYNEQFF. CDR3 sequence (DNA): TGTGCCAGCAGTTACACGGGACAGCCCCTCTACAATGAGCAGTTCTTC.

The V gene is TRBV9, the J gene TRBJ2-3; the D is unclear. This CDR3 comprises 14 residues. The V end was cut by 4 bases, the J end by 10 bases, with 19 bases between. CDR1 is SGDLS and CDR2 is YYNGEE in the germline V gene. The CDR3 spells CASSNRARGLAQYF. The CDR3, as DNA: TGTGCCAGCAGCAACCGGGCCCGAGGTTTGGCGCAGTATTTT.

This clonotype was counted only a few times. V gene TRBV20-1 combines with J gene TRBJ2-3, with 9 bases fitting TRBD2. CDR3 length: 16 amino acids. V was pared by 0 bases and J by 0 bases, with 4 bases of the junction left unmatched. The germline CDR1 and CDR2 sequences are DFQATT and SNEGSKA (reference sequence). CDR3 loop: CSARDFTSGSTDTQYF. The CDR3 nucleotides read TGCAGTGCTAGAGATTTTACTAGCGGGAGCACAGATACGCAGTATTTT.

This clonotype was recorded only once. The DNA of the CDR3 is TGCGCCAGCAGCGCTGAGGACGGACAGAAAGAGACCCAGTACTTC. Amino acid sequence: CASSAEDGQKETQYF. J is TRBJ2-5 and V is TRBV5-1, with D tentatively TRBD1 (6 bases). Germline CDR1 and CDR2: SGHRS and YFSETQ. This CDR3 region has 15 residues. The V and J ends lost 4 bases and 3 bases respectively, with 16 bases between them. Using reference TRBV5-1 and TRBJ2-5 for the parts outside the CDR3, the full variable domain is KAGVTQTPRYLIKTRGQQVTLSCSPISGHRSVSWYQQTPGQGLQFLFEYFSETQRNKGNFPGRFSGRQFSNSRSEMNVSTLELGDSALYLCASSAEDGQKETQYFGPGTRLLVL.

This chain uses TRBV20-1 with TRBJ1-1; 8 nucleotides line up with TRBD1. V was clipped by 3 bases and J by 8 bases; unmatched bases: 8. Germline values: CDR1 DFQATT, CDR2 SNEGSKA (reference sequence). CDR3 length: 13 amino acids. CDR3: CSASPGQGLEAFF. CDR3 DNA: TGCAGTGCTAGCCCTGGACAGGGTTTGGAAGCTTTCTTT.

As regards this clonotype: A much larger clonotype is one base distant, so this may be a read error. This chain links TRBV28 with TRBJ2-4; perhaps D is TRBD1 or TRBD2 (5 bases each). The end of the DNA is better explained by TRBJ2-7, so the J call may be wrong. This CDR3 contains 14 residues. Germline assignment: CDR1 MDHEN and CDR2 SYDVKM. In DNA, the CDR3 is TGTGCCAGCAGTTCAACCGGGGCCAGATACGAGCAGTACTTC. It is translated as CASSSTGARYEQYF.

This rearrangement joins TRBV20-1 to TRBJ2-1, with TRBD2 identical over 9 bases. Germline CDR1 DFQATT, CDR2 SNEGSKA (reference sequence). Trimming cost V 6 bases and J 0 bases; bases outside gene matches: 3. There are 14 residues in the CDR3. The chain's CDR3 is CSAKRGDSYNEQFF. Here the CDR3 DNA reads TGCAGTGCAAAGCGGGGGGACTCCTACAATGAGCAGTTCTTC.

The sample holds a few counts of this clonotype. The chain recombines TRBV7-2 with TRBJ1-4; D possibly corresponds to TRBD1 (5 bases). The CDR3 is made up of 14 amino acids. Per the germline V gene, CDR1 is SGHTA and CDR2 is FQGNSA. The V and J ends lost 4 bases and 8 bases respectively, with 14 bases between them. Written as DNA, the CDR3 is TGTGCCAGCAGCTCCTCCAGGGTAGAAGAAAAACTGTTTTTT. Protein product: CASSSSRVEEKLFF.

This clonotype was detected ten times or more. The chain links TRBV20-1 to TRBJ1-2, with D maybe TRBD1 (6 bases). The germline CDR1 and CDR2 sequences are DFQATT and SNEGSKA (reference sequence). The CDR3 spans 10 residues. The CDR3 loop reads CREPGDGYTF. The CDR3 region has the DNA TGCAGGGAACCAGGGGATGGCTACACCTTC.